The 13 T cell receptor beta chains reported below all come from one sample, sequenced in a study of molecular identifiers for immune sequencing clone quantification. MiXCR was run by TCRdb on the PCR reads, yielding one entry per CDR3 protein. The sample comprises more than 10,000 distinct CDR3 sequences, 15% to 20% of which are singletons, and 1.3% to 1.5% rests with the top ten. Material for sequencing was naive CD8+ T cells from blood, with Jurkat cell RNA spiked in. Stated subset: FACS-sorted CD8+CD4-CCR7+CD45RA+ naive T cells. Receptor source: a human donor in good health. Some libraries in this study had Jurkat cell RNA spiked in.

Sample share makes this clonotype medium-sized. The chain carries TRBV10-3 and TRBJ1-1, with D maybe TRBD1 (6 bases). The CDR3 has 12 residues. Germline assignment: CDR1 ENHRY and CDR2 SYGVKD. Deletions cut 6 bases from V and 7 bases from J, with 12 bases between. CDR3 sequence: CAIRNLQGEAFF. The CDR3 DNA sequence: TGTGCCATCAGGAATTTACAGGGTGAAGCTTTCTTT.

This clonotype came up many times. The chain is built from TRBV28 and TRBJ1-1; D ambiguous. Germline lookup yields CDR1 MDHEN and CDR2 SYDVKM. V lost 6 bases and J 1 base, leaving 3 bases between the germline ends. The CDR3 covers 11 residues. CDR3 residues: CASSRNTEAFF. CDR3 DNA sequence: TGTGCCAGCAGCCGGAACACTGAAGCTTTCTTT.

The sample holds many counts of this clonotype. The chain links TRBV18 to TRBJ2-5; D gene unclear. The CDR3 extends over 14 amino acids. V was trimmed by 3 bases and J by 2 bases, leaving 10 bases between them. The V gene's germline CDR1 is KGHSH and CDR2 LQKENI. The DNA of the CDR3 is TGTGCCAGCTCACCCCTGACTGAGCAAGAGACCCAGTACTTC. It translates to CASSPLTEQETQYF.

This clonotype has a handful of counts. The J gene is TRBJ1-5, the V gene TRBV6-1; D gene unclear. The CDR3 is 14 residues long. Trimming cost V 3 bases and J 0 bases, with 6 bases left between them. CDR1 and CDR2 from the germline V gene are MNHNS and SASEGT. CDR3 loop: CASSDRFSNQPQHF. The CDR3 DNA follows: TGTGCCAGCAGTGATCGGTTTAGCAATCAGCCCCAGCATTTT.

In its sample, this clonotype was seen a few times. One end of the junction fails to match germline, which may point to a read error. The chain joins TRBV7-9 to TRBJ1-1; D unclear. The CDR3 covers 13 residues. The V gene's germline CDR1 is SEHNR and CDR2 FQNEAQ (reference sequence). CDR3 DNA sequence: TGTGCCGGCAGCTTAGTATCCCTGGATGAAGCTTTCTTT. Translated: CAGSLVSLDEAFF.

This clonotype was detected many times. The chain uses TRBV5-6 and TRBJ2-2, with a tentative D call TRBD1 (5 bases). CDR1 SGHDT and CDR2 YYEEEE come from the germline V gene. This CDR3 is 17 amino acids long. Trimming cost V 0 bases and J 4 bases, with 16 bases left between them. CDR3 protein: CASSLAQGAGLTGELFF. CDR3 DNA sequence: TGTGCCAGCAGCTTGGCCCAAGGGGCAGGGCTCACCGGGGAGCTGTTTTTT.

This clonotype has ten or more counts. The chain couples TRBV12-3 or TRBV12-4 to TRBJ2-5; 8 bases are shared with TRBD1. CDR3 length equals 13 residues. J was trimmed by 3 bases and V by 6 bases; bases with no gene match: 3. The CDR3 protein is CASSSDREETQYF. CDR3 nucleotides: TGTGCCAGCAGCTCGGACAGGGAAGAGACCCAGTACTTC.

This clonotype was seen repeatedly, ten times or more. A read error may account for a junction end that differs from germline. CDR3 nucleotide sequence: TGTGCCACCAGTGATTCCGGGTACACCAGGGAGCTGTTTTTT. It codes for CATSDSGYTRELFF. The rearrangement joins TRBV24-1 to TRBJ2-2; D call uncertain. Germline lookup yields CDR1 KGHDR and CDR2 SFDVKD. The CDR3 totals 14 residues.

This clonotype is categorized as medium-sized. The chain is built from TRBV11-2 and TRBJ2-7; either TRBD1 or TRBD2 may supply D (6 bases each). The CDR3 spans 15 residues. The germline V and J ends were trimmed by 2 bases and 7 bases, with 18 bases remaining between them. Germline V CDR1 and CDR2: SGHAT, FQNNGV. CDR3 coding DNA: TGTGCCAGCAGCTTATGGTCGGGGGCCTTTCGGGAGCAGTACTTC. It is translated as CASSLWSGAFREQYF.

In DNA form, the CDR3 reads TGTGCCAGCAGTTACTCCGGCTCGGGGAACCAGCCCCAGCATTTT. Translated, it gives CASSYSGSGNQPQHF. The chain employs TRBV6-2 or TRBV6-3 and TRBJ1-5; D not resolved. Germline V lookup: CDR1 MNHEY, CDR2 SVGEGT. The CDR3 covers 15 residues. V was cut by 0 bases and J by 7 bases, with 13 bases left in between.

This clonotype is medium-sized within its sample. The chain carries TRBV6-2 or TRBV6-3 and TRBJ1-5; D is unclear. V gave up 0 bases and J gave up 3 bases, with 18 bases separating them. CDR3 length: 18 residues. Per germline, CDR1 MNHEY and CDR2 SVGEGT. The CDR3: CASSYSKVKDVDNQPQHF. CDR3 in DNA: TGTGCCAGCAGTTACTCGAAAGTGAAGGACGTGGACAATCAGCCCCAGCATTTT.

This clonotype was seen many times. CDR3 region: CASSSRRGTGNEQYF. In nucleotides, the CDR3 is TGTGCCAGCAGCTCAAGGCGGGGGACAGGGAACGAGCAGTACTTC. The V call is TRBV11-3, the J call TRBJ2-7; TRBD1 aligns across 9 bases. V lost 4 bases and J lost 5; bases outside the gene matches: 9. Germline CDR1 SGHNT, CDR2 YENEEA. The CDR3 loop spans 15 amino acids.

The sample holds a few counts of this clonotype. The chain is built from TRBV11-1 and TRBJ2-3, with 8 nucleotides matching TRBD2. There are 16 residues in the CDR3. The germline CDR1 and CDR2 sequences are SGHAT and FQDESV (reference sequence). V gave up 2 bases and J gave up 3 bases; unmatched junction bases: 7. The DNA for the CDR3 is TGTGCCAGCAGCTTACTACGGGAGGGAGTAACAGATACGCAGTATTTT. Translated, it gives CASSLLREGVTDTQYF. Using reference TRBV11-1 and TRBJ2-3 for the parts outside the CDR3, the full variable domain is EAEVAQSPRYKITEKSQAVAFWCDPISGHATLYWYRQILGQGPELLVQFQDESVVDDSQLPKDRFSAERLKGVDSTLKIQPAELGDSAMYLCASSLLREGVTDTQYFGPGTRLTVL.